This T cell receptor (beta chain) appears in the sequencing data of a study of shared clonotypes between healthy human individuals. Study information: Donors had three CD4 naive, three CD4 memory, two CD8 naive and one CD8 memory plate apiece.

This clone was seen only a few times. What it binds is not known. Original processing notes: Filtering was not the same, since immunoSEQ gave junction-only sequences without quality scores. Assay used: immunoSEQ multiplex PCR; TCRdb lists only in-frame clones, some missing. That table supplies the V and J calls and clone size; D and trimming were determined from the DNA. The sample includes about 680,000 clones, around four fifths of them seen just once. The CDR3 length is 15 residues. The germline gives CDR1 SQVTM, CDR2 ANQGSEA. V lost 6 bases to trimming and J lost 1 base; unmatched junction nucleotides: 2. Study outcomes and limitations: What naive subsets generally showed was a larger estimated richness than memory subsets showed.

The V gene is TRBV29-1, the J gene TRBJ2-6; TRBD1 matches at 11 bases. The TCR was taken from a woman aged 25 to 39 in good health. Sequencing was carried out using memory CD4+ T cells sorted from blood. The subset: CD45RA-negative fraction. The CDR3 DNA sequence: TGCAGCGTGGGACAGGGGGGATCTGGGGCCAACGTCCTGACTTTC. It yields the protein CSVGQGGSGANVLTF.